Presented here are 3 T cell receptor beta chains from one specimen sequenced in a study of T cells in Graves' hyperthyroidism and ophthalmopathy. TCR beta CDR3 regions were amplified from RNA. HTBI primers were employed in a first-round RT-PCR of the TCR CDR3. TCRdb passed the multiplex PCR reads through MiXCR, listing each CDR3 protein once. This sample has about 560,000 distinct CDR3 sequences, with around 16% found just once. Sequenced material: blood. The receptors shown here come from a young woman with Graves' hyperthyroidism.

The rearrangement joins TRBV4-2 to TRBJ1-2; D is possibly TRBD1 (6 bases). Trimming left V 0 bases short and J 3 bases short, with 11 bases between. Germline CDR1 LGHNA, CDR2 YNFKEQ. The CDR3 has 15 amino acids. The chain's CDR3 is CASSQEGGADYGYTF. The CDR3 DNA is TGTGCCAGCAGCCAAGAGGGGGGGGCTGACTATGGCTACACCTTC.

This clonotype has a handful of counts. The genes are TRBV2 and TRBJ1-2, with a possible D match to TRBD1 (6 bases). Trimming took 6 bases from V and 8 from J, leaving 16 bases between them. This CDR3 is built from 13 residues. CDR1 and CDR2 (germline): SNHLY, FYNNEI. The CDR3 bases are TGTGCCAGCAGGGGGGCCGGCCTGAGCGGCTACACCTTC. This translates into CASRGAGLSGYTF. Based on the CDR3 plus reference TRBV2 and TRBJ1-2, the full variable domain is EPEVTQTPSHQVTQMGQEVILRCVPISNHLYFYWYRQILGQKVEFLVSFYNNEISEKSEIFDDQFSVERPDGSNFTLKIRSTKLEDSAMYFCASRGAGLSGYTFGSGTRLTVV.

This clonotype was picked up many times. The chain recombines TRBV2 with TRBJ2-1; D uncertain. CDR1 is SNHLY, CDR2 FYNNEI, per germline. The length of the CDR3 is 13 residues. V was clipped by 7 bases and J by 6 bases, with 13 bases between them. CDR3 loop: CASMLGVSNEQFF. CDR3 nucleotide sequence: TGTGCCAGCATGCTAGGTGTTAGCAATGAGCAGTTCTTC.